The following is a T cell receptor (beta chain) sequence with its context. Its antigen remains unidentified. This specimen belongs to a study of monozygotic twins with inflammatory bowel disease. Points from the study as a whole: Healthy co-twins had higher TCRbeta inverse Simpson diversity than their IBD twins.

The UMIs contained a 6-nucleotide sample barcode. They were added by template switching during cDNA synthesis. Reprocessing the 5' RACE reads, TCRdb reports a single entry for every CDR3 protein and omits DNA. This sample's table reports around 100,000 distinct CDR3 sequences. The CDR3 has 16 amino acids. The V gene's germline CDR1 is SGHAT and CDR2 FQNNGV. This clonotype was obtained from a human donor with ulcerative colitis or Crohn's disease, or a healthy co-twin of an affected twin (not recorded which). Sample: blood. The chain employs TRBV11-2 and TRBJ2-7; the D call from TCRdb, TRBD1, cannot be confirmed without DNA. The chain's CDR3 is CASSLETDSSNYEQYF.